The text below deals with one T cell receptor beta chain. Its antigen is unknown. This CDR3 has 15 amino acids. With V trimmed by 6 bases and J by 5 bases, 8 bases remained unmatched. Germline CDR1 is MNHEY and CDR2 is SMNVEV (reference sequence). The sample originates from a study of T cell responses to AZD1222 COVID-19 vaccine. The study's findings and limits: Dominant CD4 TCR responses targeted spike regions 160-218 and 743-854. Seropositivity was recorded at baseline in only a handful of AZD1222 recipients. An increase in Spike-specific TCR breadth and depth was observed after two AZD1222 doses.

Sequenced by immunoSEQ multiplex PCR; TCRdb stores in-frame clones only, minus some. The sample records about 160,000 clones, 91% being singletons. Here the sequenced sample was peripheral blood, taken on day 0 of AZD1222 vaccination. The source of this sequence is an adult in good health. The chain carries TRBV27 and TRBJ2-2; 8 nucleotides match TRBD1. CDR3 bases: TGTGCCAGCAGGACCCAGGGGGCATTGACCGGGGAGCTGTTTTTT. Translation: CASRTQGALTGELFF.